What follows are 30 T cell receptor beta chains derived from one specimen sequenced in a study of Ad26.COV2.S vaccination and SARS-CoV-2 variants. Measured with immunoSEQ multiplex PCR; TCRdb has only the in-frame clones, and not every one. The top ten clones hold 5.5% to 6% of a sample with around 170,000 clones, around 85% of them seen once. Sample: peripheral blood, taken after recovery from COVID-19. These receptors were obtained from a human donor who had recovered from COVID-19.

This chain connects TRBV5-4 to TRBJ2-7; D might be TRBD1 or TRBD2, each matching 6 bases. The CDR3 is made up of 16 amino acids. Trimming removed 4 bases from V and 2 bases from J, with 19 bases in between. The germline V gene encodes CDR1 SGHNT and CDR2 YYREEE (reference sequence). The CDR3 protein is CASSPAAGGLTYEQYF. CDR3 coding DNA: TGTGCCAGCAGCCCCGCCGCCGGGGGCCTAACCTACGAGCAGTACTTC.

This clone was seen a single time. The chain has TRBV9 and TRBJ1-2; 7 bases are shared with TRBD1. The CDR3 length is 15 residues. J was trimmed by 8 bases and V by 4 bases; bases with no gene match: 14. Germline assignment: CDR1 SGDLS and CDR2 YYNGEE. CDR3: CASSITGTVKRGYTF. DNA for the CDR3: TGTGCCAGCAGCATCACCGGGACAGTGAAACGAGGCTACACCTTC.

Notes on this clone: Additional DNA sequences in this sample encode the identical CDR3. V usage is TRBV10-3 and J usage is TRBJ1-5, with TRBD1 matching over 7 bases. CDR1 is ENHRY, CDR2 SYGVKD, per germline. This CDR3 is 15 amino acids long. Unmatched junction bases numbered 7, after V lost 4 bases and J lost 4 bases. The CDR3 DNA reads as TGTGCCATCAGTGGAGGGCAGGGGGGGAATCAGCCCCAGCATTTT. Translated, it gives CAISGGQGGNQPQHF.

The CDR3 loop is CASSTLMRGFSYEQYF. The CDR3 region has the DNA TGTGCCAGCAGTACCCTTATGCGGGGGTTCTCCTACGAGCAGTACTTC. The gene calls are TRBV28 and TRBJ2-7, with 7 bases aligning to TRBD2. This CDR3 comprises 16 residues. Germline V gene sequence: CDR1 MDHEN, CDR2 SYDVKM. The V segment lost 5 bases and the J segment 0 bases; nucleotides outside the gene matches: 10.

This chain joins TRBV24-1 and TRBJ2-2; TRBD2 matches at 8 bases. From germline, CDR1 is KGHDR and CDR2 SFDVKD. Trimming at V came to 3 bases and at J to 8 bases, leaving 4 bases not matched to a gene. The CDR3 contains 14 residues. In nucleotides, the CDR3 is TGTGCCACCAGTGATGAGCGGGGGCTAGGGGAGCTGTTTTTT. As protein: CATSDERGLGELFF.

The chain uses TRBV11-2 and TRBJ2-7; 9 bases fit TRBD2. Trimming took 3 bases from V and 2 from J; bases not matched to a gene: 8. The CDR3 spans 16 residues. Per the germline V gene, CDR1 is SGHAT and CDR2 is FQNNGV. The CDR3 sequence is CASSFIAGESPYEQYF. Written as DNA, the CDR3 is TGTGCCAGCAGCTTCATAGCGGGAGAATCCCCCTACGAGCAGTACTTC.

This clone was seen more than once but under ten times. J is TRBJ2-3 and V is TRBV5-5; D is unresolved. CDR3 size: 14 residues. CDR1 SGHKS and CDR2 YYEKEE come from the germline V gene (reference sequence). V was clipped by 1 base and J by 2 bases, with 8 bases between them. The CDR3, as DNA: TGTGCCAGCAGCTTGTTTGACTCCACAGATACGCAGTATTTT. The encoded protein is CASSLFDSTDTQYF.

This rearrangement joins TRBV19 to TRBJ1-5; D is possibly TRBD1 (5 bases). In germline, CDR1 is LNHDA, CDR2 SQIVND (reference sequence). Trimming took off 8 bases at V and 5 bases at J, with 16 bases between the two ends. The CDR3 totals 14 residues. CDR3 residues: CASLGGGKDQPQHF. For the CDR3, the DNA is TGTGCCAGTCTTGGGGGGGGGAAAGATCAGCCCCAGCATTTT.

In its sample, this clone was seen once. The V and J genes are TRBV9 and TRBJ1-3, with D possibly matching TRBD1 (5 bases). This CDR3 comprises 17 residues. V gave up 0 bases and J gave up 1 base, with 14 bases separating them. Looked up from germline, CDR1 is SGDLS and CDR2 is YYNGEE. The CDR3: CASSVAGGALSGNTIYF. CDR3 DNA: TGTGCCAGCAGCGTAGCTGGTGGGGCTTTATCTGGAAACACCATATATTTT. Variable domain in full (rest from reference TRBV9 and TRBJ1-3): DSGVTQTPKHLITATGQRVTLRCSPRSGDLSVYWYQQSLDQGLQFLIQYYNGEERAKGNILERFSAQQFPDLHSELNLSSLELGDSALYFCASSVAGGALSGNTIYFGEGSWLTVV.

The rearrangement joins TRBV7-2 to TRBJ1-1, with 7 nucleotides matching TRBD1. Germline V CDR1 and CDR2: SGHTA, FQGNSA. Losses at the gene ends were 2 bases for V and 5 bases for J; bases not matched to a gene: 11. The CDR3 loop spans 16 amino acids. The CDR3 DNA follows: TGTGCCAGCAGCTTACACCGTCCGACAGGGAGAACTGAAGCTTTCTTT. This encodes CASSLHRPTGRTEAFF.

The CDR3 nucleotides are TGCGCCAGCAGTGGGCCTAGCGGGAGTTGGGAGCAGTACTTC. Translation gives CASSGPSGSWEQYF. The chain is built from TRBV10-2 and TRBJ2-7; 10 bases map to TRBD2. Per the germline V gene, CDR1 is WSHSY and CDR2 is SAAADI. The CDR3 covers 14 residues. V was clipped by 4 bases and J by 7 bases; unmatched bases: 7.

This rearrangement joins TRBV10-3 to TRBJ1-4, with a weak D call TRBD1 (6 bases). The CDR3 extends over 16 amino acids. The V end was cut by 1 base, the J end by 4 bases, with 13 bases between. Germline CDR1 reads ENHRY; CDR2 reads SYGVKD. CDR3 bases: TGTGCCATCAGTGAGTTTGGGGGCGCCGGTAATGAAAAACTGTTTTTT. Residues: CAISEFGGAGNEKLFF.

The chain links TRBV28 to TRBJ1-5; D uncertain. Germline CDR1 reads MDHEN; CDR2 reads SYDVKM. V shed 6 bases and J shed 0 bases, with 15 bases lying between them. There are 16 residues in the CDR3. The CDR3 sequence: CASRPLGSYSNQPQHF. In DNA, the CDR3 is TGTGCCAGCAGACCTCTAGGGTCCTATAGCAATCAGCCCCAGCATTTT.

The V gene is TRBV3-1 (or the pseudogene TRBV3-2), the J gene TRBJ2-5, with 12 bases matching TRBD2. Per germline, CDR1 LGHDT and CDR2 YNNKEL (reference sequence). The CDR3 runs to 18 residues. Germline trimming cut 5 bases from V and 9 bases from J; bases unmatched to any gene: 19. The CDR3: CASSGRPTGTSGLGAQYF. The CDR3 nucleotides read TGTGCCAGCAGCGGCCGTCCTACCGGGACTAGCGGGCTCGGGGCCCAGTACTTC.

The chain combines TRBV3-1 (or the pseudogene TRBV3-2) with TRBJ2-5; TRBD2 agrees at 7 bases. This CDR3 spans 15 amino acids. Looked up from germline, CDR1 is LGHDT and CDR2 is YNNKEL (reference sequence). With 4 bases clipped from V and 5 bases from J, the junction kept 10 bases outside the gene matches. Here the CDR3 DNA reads TGTGCCAGCAGCCCCACCCTAGCGGAGATGGAGACCCAGTACTTC. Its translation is CASSPTLAEMETQYF.

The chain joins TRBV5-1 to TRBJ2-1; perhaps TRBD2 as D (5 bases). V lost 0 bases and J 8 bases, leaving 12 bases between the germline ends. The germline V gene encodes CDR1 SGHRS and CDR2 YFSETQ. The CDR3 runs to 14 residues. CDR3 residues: CASSLALAPDEQFF. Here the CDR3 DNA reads TGCGCCAGCAGCTTGGCCCTAGCTCCCGATGAGCAGTTCTTC.

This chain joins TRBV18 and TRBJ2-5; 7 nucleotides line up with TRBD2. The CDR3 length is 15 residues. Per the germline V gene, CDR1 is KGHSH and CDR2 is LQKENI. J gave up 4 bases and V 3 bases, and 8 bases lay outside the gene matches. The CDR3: CASSPREGSVETQYF. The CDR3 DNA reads TGTGCCAGCTCACCGAGGGAGGGGTCAGTAGAGACCCAGTACTTC.

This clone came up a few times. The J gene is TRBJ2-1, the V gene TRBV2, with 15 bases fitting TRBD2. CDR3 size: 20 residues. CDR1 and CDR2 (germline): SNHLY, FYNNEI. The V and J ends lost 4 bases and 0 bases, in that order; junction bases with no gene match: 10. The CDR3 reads CASSGTGTSGRISSYNEQFF. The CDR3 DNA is TGTGCCAGCAGTGGCACCGGGACTAGCGGGAGGATTAGCTCCTACAATGAGCAGTTCTTC.

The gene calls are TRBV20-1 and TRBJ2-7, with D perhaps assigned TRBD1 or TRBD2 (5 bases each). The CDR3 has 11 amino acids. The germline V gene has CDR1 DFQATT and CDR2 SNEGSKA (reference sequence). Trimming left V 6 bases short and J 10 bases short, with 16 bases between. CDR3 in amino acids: CSAGVGVGQYF. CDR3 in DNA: TGCAGTGCAGGGGTGGGGGTAGGACAGTACTTC.

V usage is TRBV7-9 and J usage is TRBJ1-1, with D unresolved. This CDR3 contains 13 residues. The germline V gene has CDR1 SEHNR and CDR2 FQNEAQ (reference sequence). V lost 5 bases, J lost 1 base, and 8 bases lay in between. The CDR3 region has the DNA TGTGCCAGCAGCCGAATTCGGAACACTGAAGCTTTCTTT. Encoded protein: CASSRIRNTEAFF.

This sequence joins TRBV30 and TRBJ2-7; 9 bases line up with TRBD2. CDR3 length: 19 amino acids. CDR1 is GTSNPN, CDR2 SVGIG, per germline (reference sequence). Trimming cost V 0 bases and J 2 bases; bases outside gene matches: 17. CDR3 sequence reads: CAWSVRLWAGGPGAYEQYF. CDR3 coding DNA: TGTGCCTGGAGTGTACGACTGTGGGCGGGAGGGCCTGGAGCCTACGAGCAGTACTTC. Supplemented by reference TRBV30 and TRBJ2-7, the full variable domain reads SQTIHQWPATLVQPVGSPLSLECTVEGTSNPNLYWYRQAAGRGLQLLFYSVGIGQISSEVPQNLSASRPQDRQFILSSKKLLLSDSGFYLCAWSVRLWAGGPGAYEQYFGPGTRLTVT.

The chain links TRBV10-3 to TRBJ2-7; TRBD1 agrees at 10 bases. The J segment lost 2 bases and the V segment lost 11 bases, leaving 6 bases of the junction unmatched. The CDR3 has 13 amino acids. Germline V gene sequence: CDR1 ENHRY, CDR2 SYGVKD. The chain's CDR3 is CAVRDRGPYEQYF. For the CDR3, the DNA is TGTGCCGTCCGGGACAGGGGCCCCTACGAGCAGTACTTC.

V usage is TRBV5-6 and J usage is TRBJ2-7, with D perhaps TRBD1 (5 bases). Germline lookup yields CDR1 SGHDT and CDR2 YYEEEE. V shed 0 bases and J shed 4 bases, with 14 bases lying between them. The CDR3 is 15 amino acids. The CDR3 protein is CASSLVGRENYEQYF. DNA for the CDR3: TGTGCCAGCAGCTTGGTAGGCAGGGAAAATTACGAGCAGTACTTC.

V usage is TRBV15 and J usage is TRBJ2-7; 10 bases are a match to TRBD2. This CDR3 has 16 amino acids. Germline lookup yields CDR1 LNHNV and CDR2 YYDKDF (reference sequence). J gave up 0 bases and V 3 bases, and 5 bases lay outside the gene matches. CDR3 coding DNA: TGTGCCACCAGCAGCGTCAGCGGGAGGGGCTCCTACGAGCAGTACTTC. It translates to CATSSVSGRGSYEQYF. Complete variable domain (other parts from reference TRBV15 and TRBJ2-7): DAMVIQNPRYQVTQFGKPVTLSCSQTLNHNVMYWYQQKSSQAPKLLFHYYDKDFNNEADTPDNFQSRRPNTSFCFLDIRSPGLGDTAMYLCATSSVSGRGSYEQYFGPGTRLTVT.

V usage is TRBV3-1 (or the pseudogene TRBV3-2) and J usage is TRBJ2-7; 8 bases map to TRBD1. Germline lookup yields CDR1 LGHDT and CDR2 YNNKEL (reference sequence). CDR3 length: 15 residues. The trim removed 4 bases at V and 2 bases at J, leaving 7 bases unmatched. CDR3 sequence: CASSPAGTGAYEQYF. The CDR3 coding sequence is TGTGCCAGCAGCCCTGCCGGGACAGGAGCCTACGAGCAGTACTTC.

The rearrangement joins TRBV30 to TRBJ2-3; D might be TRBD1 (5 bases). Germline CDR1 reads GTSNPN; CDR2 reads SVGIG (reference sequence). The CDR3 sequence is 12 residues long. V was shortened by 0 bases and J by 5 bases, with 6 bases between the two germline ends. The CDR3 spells CAWSVQEDTQYF. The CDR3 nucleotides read TGTGCCTGGAGTGTACAGGAAGATACGCAGTATTTT.

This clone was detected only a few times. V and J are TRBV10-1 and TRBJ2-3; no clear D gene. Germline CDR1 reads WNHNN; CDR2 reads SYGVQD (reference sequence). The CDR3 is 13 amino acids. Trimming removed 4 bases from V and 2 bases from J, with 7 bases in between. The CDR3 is CASSAAVTDTQYF. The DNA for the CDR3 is TGCGCCAGCAGTGCCGCAGTCACAGATACGCAGTATTTT.

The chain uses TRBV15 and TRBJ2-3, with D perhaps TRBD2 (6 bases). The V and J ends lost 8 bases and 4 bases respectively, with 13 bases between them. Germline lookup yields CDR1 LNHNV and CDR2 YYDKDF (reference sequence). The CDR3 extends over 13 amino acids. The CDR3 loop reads CATSSGEADTQYF. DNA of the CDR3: TGTGCCACCTCATCGGGGGAGGCAGATACGCAGTATTTT.

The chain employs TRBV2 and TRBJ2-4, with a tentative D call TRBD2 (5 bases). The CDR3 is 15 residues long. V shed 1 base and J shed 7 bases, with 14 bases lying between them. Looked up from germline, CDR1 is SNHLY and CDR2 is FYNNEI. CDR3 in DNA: TGTGCCAGCAGTGAAGGGACTCACGTAGGTAACATTCAGTACTTC. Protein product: CASSEGTHVGNIQYF.

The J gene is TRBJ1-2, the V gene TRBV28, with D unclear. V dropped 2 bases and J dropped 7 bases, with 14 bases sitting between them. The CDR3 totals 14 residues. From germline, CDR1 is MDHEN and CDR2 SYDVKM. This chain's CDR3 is CASSLGRGAAGYTF. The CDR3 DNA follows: TGTGCCAGCAGTTTAGGTCGGGGAGCGGCTGGCTACACCTTC.